The subject of this entry is one T cell receptor (beta chain). The Seattle patients joined while their infection was active and were tracked longitudinally afterward. The data stem from a study of blood T cell repertoires in COVID-19. Study context: T cells, B-cell-depleted T cells, or PBMCs supplied cDNA or gDNA.

V was cut by 5 bases and J by 6 bases, with 11 bases left in between. Germline V lookup: CDR1 SEHNR, CDR2 FQNEAQ (reference sequence). The CDR3 is 13 residues long. The repertoire was sequenced with immunoSEQ multiplex PCR; TCRdb's copy has only in-frame clones and lacks some. The table lists about 69,000 clones, under 85% of them singletons, with roughly 14% in the top ten. This sequence was found in a man aged 50 to 60 with COVID-19, enrolled during active disease. The sample comprised peripheral blood. The V and J genes are TRBV7-9 and TRBJ2-1, with D maybe TRBD2 (6 bases). The CDR3 protein is CASSPGDFNEQFF. The CDR3 DNA sequence: TGTGCCAGCAGCCCCGGGGACTTCAATGAGCAGTTCTTC.